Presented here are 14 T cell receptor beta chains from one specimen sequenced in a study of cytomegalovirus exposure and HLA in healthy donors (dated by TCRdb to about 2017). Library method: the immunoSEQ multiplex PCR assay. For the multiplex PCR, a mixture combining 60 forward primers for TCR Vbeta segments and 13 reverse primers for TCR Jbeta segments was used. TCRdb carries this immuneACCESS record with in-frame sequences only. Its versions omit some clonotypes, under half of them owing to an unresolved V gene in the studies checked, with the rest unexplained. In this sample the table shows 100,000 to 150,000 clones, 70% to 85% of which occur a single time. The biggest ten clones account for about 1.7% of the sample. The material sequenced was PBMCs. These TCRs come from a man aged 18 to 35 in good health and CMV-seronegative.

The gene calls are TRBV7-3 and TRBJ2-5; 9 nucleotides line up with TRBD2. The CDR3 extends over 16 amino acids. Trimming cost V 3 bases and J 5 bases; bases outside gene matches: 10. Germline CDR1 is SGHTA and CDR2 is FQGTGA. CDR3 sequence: CASSFFSGGPRETQYF. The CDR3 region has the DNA TGTGCCAGCAGCTTCTTTAGCGGGGGCCCCAGGGAGACCCAGTACTTC.

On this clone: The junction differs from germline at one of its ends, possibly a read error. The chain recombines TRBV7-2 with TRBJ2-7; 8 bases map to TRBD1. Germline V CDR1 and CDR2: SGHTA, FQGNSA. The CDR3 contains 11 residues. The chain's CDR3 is CGTGSPGERYF. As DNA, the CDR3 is TGTGGGACAGGGAGCCCTGGCGAGCGGTACTTC.

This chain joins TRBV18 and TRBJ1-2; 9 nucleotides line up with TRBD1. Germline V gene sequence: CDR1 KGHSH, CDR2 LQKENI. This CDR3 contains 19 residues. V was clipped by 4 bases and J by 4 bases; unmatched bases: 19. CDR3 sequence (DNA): TGTGCCAGCTCACGCGTACAGGGGGCCTTTTCCATTGGTTCCTATGGCTACACCTTC. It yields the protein CASSRVQGAFSIGSYGYTF.

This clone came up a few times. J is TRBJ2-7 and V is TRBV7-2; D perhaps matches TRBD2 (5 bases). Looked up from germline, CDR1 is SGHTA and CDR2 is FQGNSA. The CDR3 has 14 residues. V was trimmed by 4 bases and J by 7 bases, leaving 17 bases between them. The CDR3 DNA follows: TGTGCCAGCAGCTCCCAGTGGAGAGGGAAGGAGCAGTACTTC. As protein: CASSSQWRGKEQYF.

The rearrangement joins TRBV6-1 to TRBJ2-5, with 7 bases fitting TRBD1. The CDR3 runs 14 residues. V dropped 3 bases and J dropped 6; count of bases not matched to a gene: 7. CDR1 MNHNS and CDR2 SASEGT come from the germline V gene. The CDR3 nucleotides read TGTGCCAGCAGTGAGGGGGCAGGGGGACAGACCCAGTACTTC. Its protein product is CASSEGAGGQTQYF.

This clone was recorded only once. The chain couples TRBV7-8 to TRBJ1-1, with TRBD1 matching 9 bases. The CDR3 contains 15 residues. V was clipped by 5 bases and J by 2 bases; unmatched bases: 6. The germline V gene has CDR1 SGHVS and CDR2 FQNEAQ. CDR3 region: CASSIPTGGNTEAFF. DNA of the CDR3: TGTGCCAGCAGCATACCGACAGGGGGTAACACTGAAGCTTTCTTT.

For the CDR3, the DNA is TGTGCCAGCAGCGCCGGGACTACTTTCCTGTACGAGCAGTACTTC. This translates into CASSAGTTFLYEQYF. This sequence joins TRBV7-9 and TRBJ2-7; 7 positions agree with TRBD2. Germline CDR1 is SEHNR and CDR2 is FQNEAQ (reference sequence). There are 15 residues in the CDR3. The V gene end was trimmed by 5 bases and the J gene end by 4 bases; junction bases not matched to a gene: 11. Full variable domain (outside the CDR3, taken from reference TRBV7-9 and TRBJ2-7): DTGVSQNPRHKITKRGQNVTFRCDPISEHNRLYWYRQTLGQGPEFLTYFQNEAQLEKSRLLSDRFSAERPKGSFSTLEIQRTEQGDSAMYLCASSAGTTFLYEQYFGPGTRLTVT.

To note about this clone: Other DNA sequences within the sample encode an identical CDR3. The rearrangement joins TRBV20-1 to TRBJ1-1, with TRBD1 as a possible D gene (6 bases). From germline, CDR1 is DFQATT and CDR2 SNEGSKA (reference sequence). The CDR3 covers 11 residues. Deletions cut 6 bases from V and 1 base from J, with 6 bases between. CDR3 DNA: TGCAGTGCAGGGGGGAACACTGAAGCTTTCTTT. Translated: CSAGGNTEAFF.

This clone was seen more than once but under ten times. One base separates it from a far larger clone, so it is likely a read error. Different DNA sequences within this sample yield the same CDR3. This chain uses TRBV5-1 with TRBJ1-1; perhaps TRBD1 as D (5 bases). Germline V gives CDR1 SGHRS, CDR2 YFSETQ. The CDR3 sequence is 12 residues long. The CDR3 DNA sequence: TGTGCCAGCAGCTTAAGGGGAACTGAAGCTTTCTTT. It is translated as CASSLRGTEAFF.

CDR3 sequence reads: CSVEVFGGFSGNTIYF. The CDR3 DNA is TGCAGCGTTGAAGTGTTCGGCGGATTCTCTGGAAACACCATATATTTT. This rearrangement joins TRBV29-1 to TRBJ1-3; D not resolved. V was pared by 1 base and J by 0 bases, with 13 bases between. Germline V gene sequence: CDR1 SQVTM, CDR2 ANQGSEA. The CDR3 runs 16 residues.

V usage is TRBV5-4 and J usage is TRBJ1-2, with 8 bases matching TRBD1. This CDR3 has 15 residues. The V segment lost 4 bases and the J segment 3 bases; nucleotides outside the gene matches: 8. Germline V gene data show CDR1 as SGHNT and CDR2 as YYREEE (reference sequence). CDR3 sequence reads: CASSPMTGVDYGYTF. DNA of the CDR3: TGTGCCAGCAGCCCGATGACAGGGGTGGACTATGGCTACACCTTC.

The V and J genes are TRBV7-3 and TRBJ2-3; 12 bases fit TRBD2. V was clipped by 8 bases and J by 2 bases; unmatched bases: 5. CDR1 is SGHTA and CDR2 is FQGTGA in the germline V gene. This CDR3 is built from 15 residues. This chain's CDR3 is CASDGLAGITDTQYF. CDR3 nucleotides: TGTGCCAGCGACGGACTAGCGGGGATCACAGATACGCAGTATTTT.

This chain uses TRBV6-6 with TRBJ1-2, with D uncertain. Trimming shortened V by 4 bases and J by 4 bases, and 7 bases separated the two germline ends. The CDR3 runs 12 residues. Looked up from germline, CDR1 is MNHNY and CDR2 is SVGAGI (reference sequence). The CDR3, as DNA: TGTGCCAGCAGTTTAGACACCTATGGCTACACCTTC. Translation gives CASSLDTYGYTF.

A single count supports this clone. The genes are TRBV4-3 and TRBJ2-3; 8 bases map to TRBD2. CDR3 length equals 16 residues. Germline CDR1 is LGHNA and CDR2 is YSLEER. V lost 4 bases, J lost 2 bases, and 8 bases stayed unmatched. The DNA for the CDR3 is TGCGCCAGCAGCCCCCCGCCAGCGGGGGACACAGATACGCAGTATTTT. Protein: CASSPPPAGDTDTQYF.